The 8 T cell receptor beta chains reported below all come from one sample, sequenced in a study of blood T cell dynamics during melanoma immunotherapy. Time point meaning: week 3, after first cycle of checkpoint inhibitor. Produced via immunoSEQ multiplex PCR; TCRdb's table is partial and in-frame only. This repertoire shows approximately 10,000 clones, 70% to 90% found once; its top ten account for 4%. Sequencing was performed on blood, taken from a patient treated with checkpoint blockade. Source of these receptors: a human donor with melanoma.

The chain couples TRBV2 to TRBJ1-6; 8 bases match TRBD1. Trimming took 6 bases from V and 7 from J; bases not matched to a gene: 8. Germline V lookup: CDR1 SNHLY, CDR2 FYNNEI. This CDR3 comprises 15 residues. CDR3 sequence reads: CASRETGVRNSPLHF. In DNA form, the CDR3 reads TGTGCCAGCAGAGAGACAGGGGTTAGAAATTCACCCCTCCACTTT.

The chain links TRBV27 to TRBJ1-2; TRBD1 matches 8 bases. This CDR3 contains 13 residues. Germline V lookup: CDR1 MNHEY, CDR2 SMNVEV (reference sequence). J lost 6 bases, V lost 5 bases, and 5 bases had no gene match. CDR3 sequence: CASSVGQANGYTF. CDR3 sequence (DNA): TGTGCCAGCAGTGTGGGACAGGCTAATGGCTACACCTTC.

The table lists this clone with a few counts. The V and J genes are TRBV6-5 and TRBJ2-1; tentative D call: TRBD1 (6 bases). In germline, CDR1 is MNHEY, CDR2 SVGAGI. V gave up 8 bases and J gave up 8 bases, with 16 bases separating them. This CDR3 region has 13 residues. In DNA, the CDR3 is TGTGCCAGCGCGGACAGTCTTGGCGATGAGCAGTTCTTC. Its protein product is CASADSLGDEQFF.

The chain links TRBV19 to TRBJ1-4, with D uncertain. With 6 bases removed from V and 0 bases from J, the gap between germline ends came to 11 bases. This CDR3 contains 15 residues. The germline V gene encodes CDR1 LNHDA and CDR2 SQIVND (reference sequence). The DNA for the CDR3 is TGTGCCAGTAGCTTCCCGGGTGCAACTAATGAAAAACTGTTTTTT. This translates into CASSFPGATNEKLFF.

The chain combines TRBV18 with TRBJ2-7; D unclear. Germline V gene sequence: CDR1 KGHSH, CDR2 LQKENI. The CDR3 consists of 13 residues. V lost 3 bases and J 5 bases, leaving 11 bases between the germline ends. In DNA, the CDR3 is TGTGCCAGCTCACCTTCGGGTATAAACGAGCAGTACTTC. Its protein product is CASSPSGINEQYF.

The genes are TRBV11-2 and TRBJ2-6; D unclear. Germline V CDR1 and CDR2: SGHAT, FQNNGV. V was cut by 3 bases and J by 1 base, with 4 bases left in between. The CDR3 has 14 amino acids. CDR3 sequence (DNA): TGTGCCAGCAGCTTGTGGTCTGGGGCCAACGTCCTGACTTTC. Protein product: CASSLWSGANVLTF.

The rearrangement joins TRBV28 to TRBJ2-3, with D tentatively TRBD2 (5 bases). The CDR3 contains 14 residues. Germline CDR1 is MDHEN and CDR2 is SYDVKM. V was pared by 3 bases and J by 3 bases, with 10 bases between. The CDR3 is CASSFVGETDTQYF. The DNA for the CDR3 is TGTGCCAGCAGTTTCGTGGGAGAGACAGATACGCAGTATTTT.

The rearrangement uses TRBV6-5 and TRBJ2-7, with D unresolved. V gave up 8 bases and J gave up 7 bases, with 15 bases separating them. Germline-derived CDR1 and CDR2 are MNHEY and SVGAGI. This CDR3 is 12 amino acids long. The CDR3 nucleotides are TGTGCCAGCGGGGATTCCTCTGTTGAGCAGTACTTC. As protein: CASGDSSVEQYF.